Each of the 23 T cell receptor beta chains below was sequenced from the same sample in a study of blood T cell repertoires in COVID-19. Generated by immunoSEQ multiplex PCR, the TCRdb table keeps only in-frame clones and is missing some. The sample contains about 200,000 clones, 75% to 85% of which appear only once. Sequenced: peripheral blood. The receptors here all came from a woman over 75 with COVID-19, enrolled during active disease.

V gene TRBV10-3 combines with J gene TRBJ1-1; D might be TRBD1 (5 bases). The CDR3 loop spans 17 amino acids. Germline CDR1 ENHRY, CDR2 SYGVKD. V was trimmed by 0 bases and J by 0 bases, leaving 14 bases between them. CDR3 sequence: CAISESLGLRLNTEAFF. The CDR3 DNA follows: TGTGCCATCAGTGAGTCTTTGGGGCTCCGATTGAACACTGAAGCTTTCTTT.

The chain is built from TRBV30 and TRBJ2-3; the match to TRBD2 covers 10 bases. The V segment lost 3 bases and the J segment 2 bases; nucleotides outside the gene matches: 2. The germline gives CDR1 GTSNPN, CDR2 SVGIG (reference sequence). The CDR3 spans 14 residues. CDR3 region: CAWRGLAVTDTQYF. The CDR3 bases are TGTGCCTGGAGAGGACTAGCGGTCACAGATACGCAGTATTTT.

This clone showed up just a few times. The chain uses TRBV7-9 and TRBJ1-5; 8 bases agree with TRBD1. The CDR3 is 15 residues long. Losses at the gene ends were 3 bases for V and 7 bases for J; bases not matched to a gene: 8. Germline CDR1 and CDR2: SEHNR and FQNEAQ (reference sequence). The CDR3 reads CASSFGGGQVQPQHF. As DNA, the CDR3 is TGTGCCAGCAGCTTCGGCGGGGGACAGGTCCAGCCCCAGCATTTT. Drawing the rest from reference TRBV7-9 and TRBJ1-5, the complete variable domain is DTGVSQNPRHKITKRGQNVTFRCDPISEHNRLYWYRQTLGQGPEFLTYFQNEAQLEKSRLLSDRFSAERPKGSFSTLEIQRTEQGDSAMYLCASSFGGGQVQPQHFGDGTRLSIL.

This clone was detected once. The chain couples TRBV6-5 to TRBJ1-3; D perhaps matches TRBD1 (6 bases). Trimming removed 5 bases at V and 2 bases at J, with 13 bases between. This CDR3 contains 15 residues. Germline CDR1 reads MNHEY; CDR2 reads SVGAGI. CDR3: CASSRLPGAGNTIYF. The CDR3 region has the DNA TGTGCCAGCAGTCGCCTTCCAGGGGCTGGAAACACCATATATTTT.

The chain employs TRBV30 and TRBJ1-5; D is unclear. Germline lookup yields CDR1 GTSNPN and CDR2 SVGIG (reference sequence). The CDR3 extends over 13 amino acids. The V and J ends lost 1 base and 0 bases respectively, with 4 bases between them. The CDR3 bases are TGTGCCTGGAGTGATCATAGCAATCAGCCCCAGCATTTT. Protein sequence: CAWSDHSNQPQHF.

The chain has TRBV30 and TRBJ1-4; 10 positions match TRBD1. CDR1 is GTSNPN, CDR2 SVGIG, per germline (reference sequence). Trimming removed 3 bases from V and 10 bases from J; junction bases left unmatched: 5. This CDR3 has 13 residues. The CDR3, as DNA: TGTGCCTGGAGCGGGACAGGGGAAGGAAAACTGTTTTTT. This translates into CAWSGTGEGKLFF.

Comment on this clone: Germline is not matched at one junction end, which may reflect a read error. CDR3 DNA sequence: TGCAGCGTCGCGGGACAGTACCAGGAGACCCAGTACTTC. Its protein product is CSVAGQYQETQYF. The chain employs TRBV29-1 and TRBJ2-5, with D tentatively TRBD1 (7 bases). CDR3 length: 13 amino acids. CDR1 is SQVTM and CDR2 is ANQGSEA in the germline V gene.

The chain employs TRBV6-5 and TRBJ1-6; perhaps TRBD1 as D (6 bases). CDR1 is MNHEY, CDR2 SVGAGI, per germline. This CDR3 has 14 amino acids. Deletions cut 7 bases from V and 3 bases from J, with 10 bases between. The CDR3 loop reads CASNDRFYNSPLHF. In DNA, the CDR3 is TGTGCCAGCAACGACAGGTTCTATAATTCACCCCTCCACTTT.

This clone was picked up a small number of times. This chain connects TRBV23-1 to TRBJ1-4; D not certain. TRBV23-1 is treated as an ORF (open reading frame) with a function not yet certain. This CDR3 comprises 15 residues. V was cut by 8 bases and J by 7 bases, with 20 bases left in between. The DNA for the CDR3 is TGCGCCAGCGATATCGGGTATCGGGGTAGTGAAAAACTGTTTTTT. Protein product: CASDIGYRGSEKLFF.

This clone appeared a single time. The rearrangement links TRBV19 to TRBJ1-4, with 7 bases matching TRBD1. Germline CDR1 is LNHDA and CDR2 is SQIVND (reference sequence). Losses at the gene ends were 5 bases for V and 7 bases for J; bases not matched to a gene: 10. The CDR3 consists of 15 residues. The DNA of the CDR3 is TGTGCCAGTAGTGTCGACAGGGATGGGGGTGAAAAACTGTTTTTT. Its translation: CASSVDRDGGEKLFF. Full variable domain (remainder filled in from reference TRBV19 and TRBJ1-4): DGGITQSPKYLFRKEGQNVTLSCEQNLNHDAMYWYRQDPGQGLRLIYYSQIVNDFQKGDIAEGYSVSREKKESFPLTVTSAQKNPTAFYLCASSVDRDGGEKLFFGSGTQLSVL.

Only one count was recorded for this clone. The chain recombines TRBV11-3 with TRBJ2-2; TRBD1 is a possible D gene (7 bases). The V end was cut by 5 bases, the J end by 4 bases, with 17 bases between. Germline loops: CDR1 SGHNT, CDR2 YENEEA. The CDR3 runs 16 residues. This CDR3 reads CASSPGGSPSTGELFF. CDR3 bases: TGTGCCAGCAGCCCAGGGGGGAGTCCCAGCACCGGGGAGCTGTTTTTT.

This rearrangement joins TRBV5-1 to TRBJ1-2, with unresolved D. Between the trimmed V and J ends, which lost 4 bases and 2 bases, there was a span of 12 bases. This CDR3 contains 14 residues. Germline V lookup: CDR1 SGHRS, CDR2 YFSETQ. CDR3 loop: CASSLYDGNYGYTF. The CDR3, as DNA: TGCGCCAGCAGCCTCTACGACGGGAACTATGGCTACACCTTC.

The chain joins TRBV6-5 to TRBJ2-5; possible D gene TRBD2, 7 bases. The CDR3 length is 15 residues. Germline V gives CDR1 MNHEY, CDR2 SVGAGI. Trimming took off 7 bases at V and 4 bases at J, with 19 bases between the two ends. CDR3 sequence reads: CASIHTGGLGETQYF. The CDR3 DNA follows: TGTGCCAGCATTCATACCGGGGGGCTCGGAGAGACCCAGTACTTC.

This clone was recorded a few times. The chain has TRBV7-9 and TRBJ2-5; 9 bases are a match to TRBD1. Germline assignment: CDR1 SEHNR and CDR2 FQNEAQ (reference sequence). V was clipped by 5 bases and J by 4 bases; unmatched bases: 8. This CDR3 is built from 15 residues. For the CDR3, the DNA is TGTGCCAGCAGCCAAGAACAGGGGGCGAGAGAGACCCAGTACTTC. Residues: CASSQEQGARETQYF.

The chain uses TRBV15 and TRBJ1-4; no reliable D call. The CDR3 consists of 14 residues. The germline CDR1 and CDR2 sequences are LNHNV and YYDKDF (reference sequence). V lost 0 bases to trimming and J lost 8 bases, with 10 bases between them. This chain's CDR3 is CATSRDPGMEKLFF. The DNA for the CDR3 is TGTGCCACCAGCAGAGACCCGGGAATGGAAAAACTGTTTTTT.

The chain couples TRBV24-1 to TRBJ2-5; D gene ambiguous. Germline CDR1 reads KGHDR; CDR2 reads SFDVKD. The CDR3 is 13 amino acids. The V end lost 5 bases, the J end lost 3 bases, and 9 bases lay between the germline ends. The CDR3 here is CATSARRKETQYF. The CDR3 DNA follows: TGTGCCACCAGTGCTCGCAGAAAAGAGACCCAGTACTTC.

The gene calls are TRBV6-2 or TRBV6-3 and TRBJ1-1, with D unclear. Between the trimmed V and J ends, which lost 5 bases and 1 base, there was a span of 11 bases. The CDR3 is 14 residues long. Germline V CDR1 and CDR2: MNHEY, SVGEGT. CDR3 in amino acids: CASSRPEWNTEAFF. The DNA for the CDR3 is TGTGCCAGCAGTCGCCCGGAGTGGAACACTGAAGCTTTCTTT.

V gene TRBV10-3 combines with J gene TRBJ2-2; D is ambiguous. Germline V gene sequence: CDR1 ENHRY, CDR2 SYGVKD. V was pared by 11 bases and J by 10 bases, with 11 bases between. The CDR3 is made up of 10 amino acids. The CDR3 region is CAPPLVELFF. The DNA for the CDR3 is TGTGCCCCTCCCCTAGTGGAGCTGTTTTTT.

The V and J genes are TRBV14 and TRBJ2-1; TRBD1 matches at 7 bases. Looked up from germline, CDR1 is SGHDN and CDR2 is FVKESK. With V trimmed by 0 bases and J by 3 bases, 5 bases remained unmatched. The CDR3 runs 16 residues. The CDR3 nucleotides read TGTGCCAGCAGCCAAGATCCCGGGACAGTCTACAATGAGCAGTTCTTC. Translating gives CASSQDPGTVYNEQFF.

The chain uses TRBV3-1 (or the pseudogene TRBV3-2) and TRBJ2-5; D is uncertain. The germline CDR1 and CDR2 sequences are LGHDT and YNNKEL (reference sequence). CDR3 length: 13 residues. V was pared by 0 bases and J by 8 bases, with 10 bases between. The CDR3 loop reads CASSQDQLGTQYF. CDR3 coding DNA: TGTGCCAGCAGCCAAGACCAATTGGGCACCCAGTACTTC.

The rearrangement uses TRBV5-4 and TRBJ1-1; the D gene is possibly TRBD1 (5 bases). Germline V gene data show CDR1 as SGHNT and CDR2 as YYREEE (reference sequence). This CDR3 comprises 16 residues. The V and J ends lost 4 bases and 4 bases respectively, with 20 bases between them. The CDR3 loop is CASSPKIPGDGTEAFF. Here the CDR3 DNA reads TGTGCCAGCAGCCCAAAAATCCCGGGGGACGGCACTGAAGCTTTCTTT.

J is TRBJ1-1 and V is TRBV19, with 9 bases lining up with TRBD1. Germline V gene data show CDR1 as LNHDA and CDR2 as SQIVND (reference sequence). The junction had 6 bases not matched to a gene; V was cut back by 4 bases and J by 6 bases. The CDR3 covers 14 residues. CDR3 nucleotide sequence: TGTGCCAGTAGTACTCCGGGACAGGGAGCTGAAGCTTTCTTT. Encoded protein: CASSTPGQGAEAFF.

This sequence joins TRBV7-3 and TRBJ2-1, with D tentatively TRBD1 (5 bases). Germline values: CDR1 SGHTA, CDR2 FQGTGA. The CDR3 is 13 residues long. V gave up 4 bases and J gave up 4 bases, with 8 bases separating them. The DNA of the CDR3 is TGTGCCAGCAGCTCCCAGGGATACAATGAGCAGTTCTTC. Translating it yields CASSSQGYNEQFF.